This T cell receptor (beta chain) was captured in a study of identical twins. Study conclusions and caveats: Low generation probability was overrepresented in out-of-frame alpha sequences shared by twins. Insertion counts were lower in abundant cord blood beta clonotypes, a trend that memory repertoires did not show. Models underestimated how often monozygotic twins shared out-of-frame TCR alpha.

Using its own MiXCR run on the 5' RACE reads, TCRdb lists one record per CDR3 protein. This sample carries 450,000 or so distinct CDR3 sequences, 13% to 15% of them seen once, and the ten largest clones take about 0.54%. This clonotype was counted a few times. Its antigen remains unidentified. The CDR3 has 16 residues. Germline assignment: CDR1 MGHRA and CDR2 YSYEKL. V was shortened by 1 base and J by 6 bases, with 17 bases between the two germline ends. These data are also associated with another study on yellow fever vaccine responses in identical twins. That work contributes: Twins reportedly mounted vaccine T cell responses that seemed partly convergent, partly personalized.

This TCR came from a young woman in good health. Input material: CD4+ T cells sorted from blood. The chain couples TRBV4-1 to TRBJ2-3; a weak D match, TRBD2 (6 bases). The CDR3 is CASSQVGSSGRDTQYF. CDR3 nucleotide sequence: TGCGCCAGCAGCCAAGTCGGGTCCAGCGGGCGCGATACGCAGTATTTT.